The TCR beta chain under discussion was sequenced for a study of response to subunit inactivated influenza vaccine. TCRdb redid the calling of the RT-PCR reads with MiXCR, one entry per CDR3 protein. The sample lists hundreds of thousands of distinct CDR3 sequences, 21% occurring once. This specimen consisted of PBMCs from blood, obtained less than 22 months after vaccination. The TCR was taken from a man aged 50 to 75 who received an inactivated influenza vaccine.

CDR3 amino acids: CASSVGPGPRGGYTF. CDR3 DNA: TGTGCCAGCAGCGTAGGCCCGGGCCCCAGGGGTGGCTACACCTTC. The genes are TRBV9 and TRBJ1-2, with TRBD1 as a possible D gene (6 bases). The V end was cut by 0 bases, the J end by 7 bases, with 16 bases between. The CDR3 runs 15 residues. From germline, CDR1 is SGDLS and CDR2 YYNGEE. The full variable domain, its missing parts supplied by reference TRBV9 and TRBJ1-2, is DSGVTQTPKHLITATGQRVTLRCSPRSGDLSVYWYQQSLDQGLQFLIQYYNGEERAKGNILERFSAQQFPDLHSELNLSSLELGDSALYFCASSVGPGPRGGYTFGSGTRLTVV.